This T cell receptor (beta chain) was profiled in a study of T cells in Graves' hyperthyroidism and ophthalmopathy. The study excluded patients with uncontrolled infection, other autoimmune disease, pregnancy or lactation. Thyroid ultrasound, orbital computed tomography, clinical symptoms, and serum thyroxine and TRAb underpinned diagnoses. It was RNA transcripts that yielded the amplified TCR beta CDR3 regions. With the HTBI primer set, the TCR CDR3 went through a first round of RT-PCR. MiXCR was run by TCRdb on the multiplex PCR reads, yielding one entry per CDR3 protein. The data show 660,000 or so distinct CDR3 sequences, just under 45% seen once. Comments on this clonotype: Its antigen remains unknown.

Study results and limitations: Ophthalmopathy stood apart from stable hyperthyroidism in a 13 V-J model. Ophthalmopathy got predicted by the model a median about 6.5 months before its onset.

The receptor was isolated from an adult man with Graves' disease, either hyperthyroidism or ophthalmopathy (not recorded which). Sequenced input: peripheral blood or thyroid tissue (not recorded which).

The CDR3 coding sequence is TGTGTCAGCGAGGGGGGTTCTGAAGCTTTCTTT. As protein: CVSEGGSEAFF. This chain uses TRBV15 with TRBJ1-1; maybe TRBD1 (6 bases). This CDR3 has 11 amino acids. CDR1 is LNHNV, CDR2 YYDKDF, per germline (reference sequence).